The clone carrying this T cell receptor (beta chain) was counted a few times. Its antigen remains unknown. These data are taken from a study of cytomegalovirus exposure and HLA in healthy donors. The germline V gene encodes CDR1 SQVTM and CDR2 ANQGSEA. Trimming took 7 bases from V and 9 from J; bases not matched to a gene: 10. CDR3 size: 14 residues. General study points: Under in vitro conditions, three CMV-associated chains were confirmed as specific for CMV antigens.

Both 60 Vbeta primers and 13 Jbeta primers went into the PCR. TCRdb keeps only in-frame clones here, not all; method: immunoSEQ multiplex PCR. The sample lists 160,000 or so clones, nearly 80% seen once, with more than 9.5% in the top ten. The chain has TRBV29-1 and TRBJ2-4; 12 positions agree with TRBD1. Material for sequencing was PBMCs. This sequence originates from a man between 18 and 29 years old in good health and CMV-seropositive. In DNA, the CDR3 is TGCAGCGCCGCGGAGGGGACAGGGGGCACCATTCAGTACTTC. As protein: CSAAEGTGGTIQYF.